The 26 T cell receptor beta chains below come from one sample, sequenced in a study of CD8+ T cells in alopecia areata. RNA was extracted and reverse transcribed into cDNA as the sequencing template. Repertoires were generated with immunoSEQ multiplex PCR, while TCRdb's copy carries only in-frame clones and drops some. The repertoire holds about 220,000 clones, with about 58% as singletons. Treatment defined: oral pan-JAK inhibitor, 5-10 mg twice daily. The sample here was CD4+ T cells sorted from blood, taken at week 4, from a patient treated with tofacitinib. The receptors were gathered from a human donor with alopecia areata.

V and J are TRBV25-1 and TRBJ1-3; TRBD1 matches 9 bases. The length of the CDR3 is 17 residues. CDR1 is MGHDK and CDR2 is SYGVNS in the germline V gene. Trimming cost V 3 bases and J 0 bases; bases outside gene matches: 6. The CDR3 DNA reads TGTGCCAGCAGTGACCGAACAGGGGGCCTCTCTGGAAACACCATATATTTT. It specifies CASSDRTGGLSGNTIYF.

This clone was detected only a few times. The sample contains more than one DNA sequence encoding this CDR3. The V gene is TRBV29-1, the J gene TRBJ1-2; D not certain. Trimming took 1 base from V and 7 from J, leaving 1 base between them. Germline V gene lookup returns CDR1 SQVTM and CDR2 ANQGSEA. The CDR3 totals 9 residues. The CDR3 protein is CSVEGGYTF. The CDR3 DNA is TGCAGCGTTGAAGGTGGCTACACCTTC.

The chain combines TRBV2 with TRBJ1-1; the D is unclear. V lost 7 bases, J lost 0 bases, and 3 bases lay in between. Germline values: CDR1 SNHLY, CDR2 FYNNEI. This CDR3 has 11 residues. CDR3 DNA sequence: TGTGCCAGCATAATGAACACTGAAGCTTTCTTT. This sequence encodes CASIMNTEAFF.

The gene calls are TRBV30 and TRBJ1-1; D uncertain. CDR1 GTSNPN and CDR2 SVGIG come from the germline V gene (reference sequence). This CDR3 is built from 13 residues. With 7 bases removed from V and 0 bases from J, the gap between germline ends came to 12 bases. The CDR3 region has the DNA TGTGCCTCCCAAGGGCAGATGAACACTGAAGCTTTCTTT. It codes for CASQGQMNTEAFF. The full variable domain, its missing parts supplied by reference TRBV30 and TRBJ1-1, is SQTIHQWPATLVQPVGSPLSLECTVEGTSNPNLYWYRQAAGRGLQLLFYSVGIGQISSEVPQNLSASRPQDRQFILSSKKLLLSDSGFYLCASQGQMNTEAFFGQGTRLTVV.

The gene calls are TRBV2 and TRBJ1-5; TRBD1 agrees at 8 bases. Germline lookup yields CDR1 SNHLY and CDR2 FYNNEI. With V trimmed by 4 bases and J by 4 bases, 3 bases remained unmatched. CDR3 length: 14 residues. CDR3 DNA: TGTGCCAGCAGTGTCGGGACAGGAAATCAGCCCCAGCATTTT. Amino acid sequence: CASSVGTGNQPQHF.

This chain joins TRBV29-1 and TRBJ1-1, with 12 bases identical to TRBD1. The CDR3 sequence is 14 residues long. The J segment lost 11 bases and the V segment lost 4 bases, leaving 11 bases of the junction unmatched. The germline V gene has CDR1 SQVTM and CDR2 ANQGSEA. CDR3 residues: CSVATPGQGAMAFF. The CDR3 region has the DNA TGCAGCGTTGCAACTCCGGGACAGGGGGCGATGGCTTTCTTT.

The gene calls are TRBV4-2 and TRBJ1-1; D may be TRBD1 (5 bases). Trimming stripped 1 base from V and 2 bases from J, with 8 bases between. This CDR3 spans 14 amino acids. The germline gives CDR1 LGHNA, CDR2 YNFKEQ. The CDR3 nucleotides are TGTGCCAGCAGCCAAGTCGGGGACAACACTGAAGCTTTCTTT. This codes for CASSQVGDNTEAFF.

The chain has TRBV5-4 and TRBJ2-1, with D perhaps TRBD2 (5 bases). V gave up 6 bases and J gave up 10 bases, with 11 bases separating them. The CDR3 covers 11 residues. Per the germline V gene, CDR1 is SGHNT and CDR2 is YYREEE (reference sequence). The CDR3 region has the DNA TGTGCCAGCACCAGCGGAATCGAGCAGTTCTTC. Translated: CASTSGIEQFF.

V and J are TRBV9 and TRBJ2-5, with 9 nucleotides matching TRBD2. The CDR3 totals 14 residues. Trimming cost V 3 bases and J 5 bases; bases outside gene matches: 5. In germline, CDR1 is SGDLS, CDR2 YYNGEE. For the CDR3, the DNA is TGTGCCAGCAGCGCGCGGGGGGGAACCGAGACCCAGTACTTC. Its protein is CASSARGGTETQYF.

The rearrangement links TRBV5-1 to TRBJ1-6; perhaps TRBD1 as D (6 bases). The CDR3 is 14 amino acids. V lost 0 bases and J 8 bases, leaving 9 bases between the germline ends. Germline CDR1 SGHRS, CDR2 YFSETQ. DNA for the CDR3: TGCGCCAGCAGCTTGGGCAGGGGTGATTCACCCCTCCACTTT. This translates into CASSLGRGDSPLHF.

As DNA, the CDR3 is TGCAGCGTTATAAATAGGAACACTGAAGCTTTCTTT. This encodes CSVINRNTEAFF. The chain joins TRBV29-1 to TRBJ1-1; the D is unclear. Trimming took 5 bases from V and 1 from J, leaving 8 bases between them. The CDR3 is 12 residues long. Germline V gives CDR1 SQVTM, CDR2 ANQGSEA.

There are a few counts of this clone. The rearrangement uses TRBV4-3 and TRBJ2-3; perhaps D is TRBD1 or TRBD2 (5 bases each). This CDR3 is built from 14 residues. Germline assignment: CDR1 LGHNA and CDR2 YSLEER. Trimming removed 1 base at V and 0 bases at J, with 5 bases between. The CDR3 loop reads CASSQGGSTDTQYF. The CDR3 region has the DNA TGCGCCAGCAGCCAAGGGGGGAGCACAGATACGCAGTATTTT.

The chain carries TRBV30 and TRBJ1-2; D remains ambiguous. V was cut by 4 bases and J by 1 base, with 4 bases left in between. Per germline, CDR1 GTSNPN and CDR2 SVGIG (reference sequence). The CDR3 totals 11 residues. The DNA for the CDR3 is TGTGCCTGGAAGATTAACTATGGCTACACCTTC. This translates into CAWKINYGYTF.

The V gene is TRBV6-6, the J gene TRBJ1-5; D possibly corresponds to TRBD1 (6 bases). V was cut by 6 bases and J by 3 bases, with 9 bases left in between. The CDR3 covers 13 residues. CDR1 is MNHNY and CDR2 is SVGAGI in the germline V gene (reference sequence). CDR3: CASRTGINQPQHF. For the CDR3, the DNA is TGTGCCAGCAGGACAGGTATCAATCAGCCCCAGCATTTT.

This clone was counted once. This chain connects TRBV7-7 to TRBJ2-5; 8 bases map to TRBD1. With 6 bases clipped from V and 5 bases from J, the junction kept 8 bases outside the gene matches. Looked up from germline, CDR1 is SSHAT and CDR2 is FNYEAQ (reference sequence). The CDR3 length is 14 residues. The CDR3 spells CASSSGQGGETQYF. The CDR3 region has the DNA TGTGCCAGCAGTTCCGGACAGGGAGGCGAGACCCAGTACTTC.

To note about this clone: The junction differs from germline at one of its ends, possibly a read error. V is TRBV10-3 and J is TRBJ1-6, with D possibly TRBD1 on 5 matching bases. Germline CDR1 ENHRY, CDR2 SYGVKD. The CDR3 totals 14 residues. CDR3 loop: CASSDGGNNSPLHF. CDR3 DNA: TGTGCCAGCAGTGATGGGGGGAACAATTCACCCCTCCACTTT.

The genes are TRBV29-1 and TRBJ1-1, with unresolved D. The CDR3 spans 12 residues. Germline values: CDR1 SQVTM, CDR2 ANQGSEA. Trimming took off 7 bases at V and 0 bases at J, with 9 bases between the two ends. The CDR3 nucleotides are TGCAGCGCAACCGGGATGAACACTGAAGCTTTCTTT. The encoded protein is CSATGMNTEAFF.

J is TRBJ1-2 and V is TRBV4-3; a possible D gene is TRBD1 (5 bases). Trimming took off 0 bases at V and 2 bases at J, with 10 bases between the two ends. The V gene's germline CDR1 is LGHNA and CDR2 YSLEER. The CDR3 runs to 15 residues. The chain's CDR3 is CASSQEGAKNYGYTF. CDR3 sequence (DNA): TGCGCCAGCAGCCAAGAAGGGGCCAAGAACTATGGCTACACCTTC.

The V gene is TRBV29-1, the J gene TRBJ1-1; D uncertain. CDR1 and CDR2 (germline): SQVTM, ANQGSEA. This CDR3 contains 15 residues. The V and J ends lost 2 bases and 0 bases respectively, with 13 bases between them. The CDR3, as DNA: TGCAGCGTTGAATCCCGTGGCACCCTGAACACTGAAGCTTTCTTT. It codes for CSVESRGTLNTEAFF.

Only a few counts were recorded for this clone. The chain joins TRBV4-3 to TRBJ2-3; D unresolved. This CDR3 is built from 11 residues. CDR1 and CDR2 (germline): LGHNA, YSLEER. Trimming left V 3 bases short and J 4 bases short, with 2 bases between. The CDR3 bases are TGCGCCAGCAGCCAGGCAGATACGCAGTATTTT. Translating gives CASSQADTQYF.

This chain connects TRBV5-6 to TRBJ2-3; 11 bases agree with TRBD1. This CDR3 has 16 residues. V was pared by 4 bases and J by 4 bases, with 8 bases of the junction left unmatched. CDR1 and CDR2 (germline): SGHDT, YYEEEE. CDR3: CASSIRGQGASDTQYF. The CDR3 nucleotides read TGTGCCAGCAGCATAAGAGGACAGGGGGCCTCAGATACGCAGTATTTT.

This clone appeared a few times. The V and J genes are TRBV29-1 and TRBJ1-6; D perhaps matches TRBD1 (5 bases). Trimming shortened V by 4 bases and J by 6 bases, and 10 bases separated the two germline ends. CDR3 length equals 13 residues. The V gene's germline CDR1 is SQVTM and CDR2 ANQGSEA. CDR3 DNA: TGCAGCGTTGGGGACGGATCTAATTCACCCCTCCACTTT. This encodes CSVGDGSNSPLHF.

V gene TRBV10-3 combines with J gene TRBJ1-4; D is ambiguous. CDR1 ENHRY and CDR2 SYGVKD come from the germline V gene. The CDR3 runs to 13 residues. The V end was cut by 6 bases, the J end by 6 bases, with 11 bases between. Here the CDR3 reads CAIRGSADEKLFF. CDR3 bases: TGTGCCATCAGGGGGTCGGCGGATGAAAAACTGTTTTTT.

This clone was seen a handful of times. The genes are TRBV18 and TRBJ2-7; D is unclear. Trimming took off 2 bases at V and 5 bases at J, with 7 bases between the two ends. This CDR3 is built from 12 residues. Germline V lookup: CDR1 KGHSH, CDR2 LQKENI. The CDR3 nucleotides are TGTGCCAGCTCACCAGAGAGAAACGAGCAGTACTTC. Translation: CASSPERNEQYF.

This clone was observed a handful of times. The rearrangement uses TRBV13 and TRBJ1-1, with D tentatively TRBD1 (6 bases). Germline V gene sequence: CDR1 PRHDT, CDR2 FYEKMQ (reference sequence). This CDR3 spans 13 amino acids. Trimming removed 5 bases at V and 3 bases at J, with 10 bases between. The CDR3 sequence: CASSVTGHTEAFF. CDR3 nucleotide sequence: TGTGCCAGCAGCGTGACAGGTCACACTGAAGCTTTCTTT. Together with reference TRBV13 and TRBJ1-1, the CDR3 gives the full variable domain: AAGVIQSPRHLIKEKRETATLKCYPIPRHDTVYWYQQGPGQDPQFLISFYEKMQSDKGSIPDRFSAQQFSDYHSELNMSSLELGDSALYFCASSVTGHTEAFFGQGTRLTVV.

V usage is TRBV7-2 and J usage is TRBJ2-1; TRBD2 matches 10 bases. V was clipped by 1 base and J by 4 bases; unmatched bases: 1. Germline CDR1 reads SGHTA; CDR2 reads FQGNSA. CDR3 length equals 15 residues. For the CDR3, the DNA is TGTGCCAGCAGCTTAGAGGGACTAGCGTACAATGAGCAGTTCTTC. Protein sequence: CASSLEGLAYNEQFF.